A single sample is the source of the 19 T cell receptor beta chains below, sequenced in a study of CD8 T cells in Susac syndrome. Reverse transcription of about 0.45 to 1 ug RNA was carried out with random hexamers. MiXCR, run by TCRdb on the immunoSEQ multiplex PCR reads, gives a single entry per CDR3 protein. This table holds around 230,000 distinct CDR3 sequences, about 96% found once. The sample taken for sequencing was CD4+ T cells from PBMCs. The receptors shown here come from a human donor with Susac syndrome.

The chain employs TRBV15 and TRBJ2-3; tentatively, D is TRBD1 (5 bases). From germline, CDR1 is LNHNV and CDR2 YYDKDF (reference sequence). The CDR3 has 13 residues. V lost 5 bases and J lost 6, with 12 bases in between. CDR3 in DNA: TGTGCCACCAGCCCCGCGGCAGGGGATACGCAGTATTTT. Its translation is CATSPAAGDTQYF.

V is TRBV30 and J is TRBJ1-4; D gene uncertain. Between the trimmed V and J ends, which lost 7 bases and 3 bases, there was a span of 12 bases. The CDR3 extends over 13 amino acids. Looked up from germline, CDR1 is GTSNPN and CDR2 is SVGIG (reference sequence). The CDR3 loop is CAFIGFPNEKLFF. CDR3 sequence (DNA): TGTGCCTTTATAGGGTTCCCTAATGAAAAACTGTTTTTT. Full variable domain (rest looked up from reference TRBV30 and TRBJ1-4): SQTIHQWPATLVQPVGSPLSLECTVEGTSNPNLYWYRQAAGRGLQLLFYSVGIGQISSEVPQNLSASRPQDRQFILSSKKLLLSDSGFYLCAFIGFPNEKLFFGSGTQLSVL.

This sequence joins TRBV7-3 and TRBJ1-1; D unresolved. Germline values: CDR1 SGHTA, CDR2 FQGTGA. The CDR3 covers 14 residues. V lost 5 bases and J lost 4, with 14 bases in between. The CDR3 is CASSPGSYATEAFF. The CDR3, as DNA: TGTGCCAGCAGCCCCGGGTCGTATGCCACTGAAGCTTTCTTT.

The V gene is TRBV12-3 or TRBV12-4, the J gene TRBJ2-3; the D gene is possibly TRBD2 (6 bases). V was shortened by 2 bases and J by 5 bases, with 11 bases between the two germline ends. The CDR3 sequence is 14 residues long. CDR3 sequence (DNA): TGTGCCAGCAGTTTAAGGCGGGACCAAGATACGCAGTATTTT. Amino acids: CASSLRRDQDTQYF.

This clonotype has only a few counts. The junction and the germline gene differ at one end; a read error may be behind it. The V and J genes are TRBV18 and TRBJ1-2; no clear D. The CDR3 contains 13 residues. In germline, CDR1 is KGHSH, CDR2 LQKENI. CDR3 in amino acids: CASSPQSDYGYTF. DNA of the CDR3: TGTGCCAGCTCTCCACAGTCGGACTATGGCTACACCTTC.

The chain joins TRBV7-2 to TRBJ2-2; D not certain. CDR3 length: 16 amino acids. Trimming pared 0 bases from V and 4 bases from J, leaving 12 bases between. Germline assignment: CDR1 SGHTA and CDR2 FQGNSA. The CDR3 DNA is TGTGCCAGCAGCTTAGCGCGAGTTATATCCACCGGGGAGCTGTTTTTT. Protein sequence: CASSLARVISTGELFF.

The CDR3 spells CSASPGMSNQPQHF. The CDR3 DNA follows: TGCAGTGCTAGCCCAGGGATGAGCAATCAGCCCCAGCATTTT. The V call is TRBV20-1, the J call TRBJ1-5; weak D call: TRBD1 (5 bases). Trimming took 3 bases from V and 1 from J, leaving 10 bases between them. This CDR3 has 14 residues. Germline-derived CDR1 and CDR2 are DFQATT and SNEGSKA (reference sequence).

The chain carries TRBV28 and TRBJ2-5; TRBD1 might be the D (5 bases). The ends were cut back, 6 bases at V and 4 bases at J, with 18 bases in the middle. Looked up from germline, CDR1 is MDHEN and CDR2 is SYDVKM. The CDR3 loop spans 15 amino acids. For the CDR3, the DNA is TGTGCCAGCAGCATCGTGGGGCACCTGAGAGAGACCCAGTACTTC. As protein: CASSIVGHLRETQYF.

The chain uses TRBV20-1 and TRBJ1-1, with a tentative D call TRBD1 (5 bases). V was pared by 3 bases and J by 1 base, with 9 bases between. CDR3 size: 13 residues. Germline CDR1 reads DFQATT; CDR2 reads SNEGSKA (reference sequence). CDR3 amino acids: CSASSQANTEAFF. The CDR3 nucleotides read TGCAGTGCTAGTTCACAGGCGAACACTGAAGCTTTCTTT.

V is TRBV20-1 and J is TRBJ1-2, with no clear D. The length of the CDR3 is 13 residues. V was cut by 2 bases and J by 2 bases, with 9 bases left in between. Germline V gives CDR1 DFQATT, CDR2 SNEGSKA (reference sequence). CDR3 bases: TGCAGTGCTAGACCCGGTCAGAACTATGGCTACACCTTC. Translating it yields CSARPGQNYGYTF.

The chain recombines TRBV5-4 with TRBJ2-5, with TRBD2 matching over 11 bases. V lost 3 bases to trimming and J lost 4 bases; unmatched junction nucleotides: 2. The CDR3 totals 14 residues. CDR1 and CDR2 from the germline V gene are SGHNT and YYREEE (reference sequence). The CDR3: CASSSGTSGETQYF. In DNA, the CDR3 is TGTGCCAGCAGCTCCGGGACTAGCGGAGAGACCCAGTACTTC.

The chain has TRBV7-9 and TRBJ1-5, with 8 bases aligning to TRBD1. Germline values: CDR1 SEHNR, CDR2 FQNEAQ (reference sequence). With 1 base clipped from V and 5 bases from J, the junction kept 4 bases outside the gene matches. The length of the CDR3 is 15 residues. CDR3 in amino acids: CASSLGPTGDQPQHF. DNA for the CDR3: TGTGCCAGCAGCTTAGGACCGACAGGGGATCAGCCCCAGCATTTT. Based on the CDR3 plus reference TRBV7-9 and TRBJ1-5, the full variable domain is DTGVSQNPRHKITKRGQNVTFRCDPISEHNRLYWYRQTLGQGPEFLTYFQNEAQLEKSRLLSDRFSAERPKGSFSTLEIQRTEQGDSAMYLCASSLGPTGDQPQHFGDGTRLSIL.

The chain carries TRBV18 and TRBJ1-5; 11 bases are a match to TRBD1. Trimming removed 2 bases from V and 0 bases from J; junction bases left unmatched: 3. The CDR3 is 17 amino acids. The germline CDR1 and CDR2 sequences are KGHSH and LQKENI. The CDR3 loop is CASSPMDRGLSNQPQHF. The CDR3 coding sequence is TGTGCCAGCTCACCAATGGACAGGGGGCTTAGCAATCAGCCCCAGCATTTT.

The V gene is TRBV5-4, the J gene TRBJ2-7; D unresolved. V was shortened by 0 bases and J by 0 bases, with 10 bases between the two germline ends. Germline V CDR1 and CDR2: SGHNT, YYREEE (reference sequence). This CDR3 contains 15 residues. CDR3 DNA: TGTGCCAGCAGCTTGGATTCACGGAGCTCCTACGAGCAGTACTTC. It specifies CASSLDSRSSYEQYF.

The V and J genes are TRBV3-1 and TRBJ1-5; D gene ambiguous. V was shortened by 4 bases and J by 2 bases, with 15 bases between the two germline ends. Germline CDR1 and CDR2: LGHDT and YNNKEL (reference sequence). The CDR3 runs to 16 residues. CDR3 bases: TGTGCCAGCAGCCCTAGATGGGAGAGTGGCAATCAGCCCCAGCATTTT. Translation: CASSPRWESGNQPQHF. The entire variable domain, with the rest obtained from reference TRBV3-1 and TRBJ1-5, is as follows: DTAVSQTPKYLVTQMGNDKSIKCEQNLGHDTMYWYKQDSKKFLKIMFSYNNKELIINETVPNRFSPKSPDKAHLNLHINSLELGDSAVYFCASSPRWESGNQPQHFGDGTRLSIL.

The chain joins TRBV4-1 to TRBJ1-2; D perhaps matches TRBD1 (5 bases). The germline V gene has CDR1 MGHRA and CDR2 YSYEKL. The CDR3 length is 17 residues. Trimming left V 0 bases short and J 8 bases short, with 22 bases between. As DNA, the CDR3 is TGCGCCAGCAGCCAAGATCCAGGGCCCTCAACCTTCTTGGGCTACACCTTC. It codes for CASSQDPGPSTFLGYTF.

V gene TRBV24-1 combines with J gene TRBJ2-2, with D tentatively TRBD2 (6 bases). CDR3 size: 16 residues. In germline, CDR1 is KGHDR, CDR2 SFDVKD. Trimming shortened V by 4 bases and J by 7 bases, and 18 bases separated the two germline ends. The CDR3 region has the DNA TGTGCCACCAGTGAAAACATCCTAGCGCTTGGCGGGGAGCTGTTTTTT. It translates to CATSENILALGGELFF.

This clonotype was found once. The chain employs TRBV4-1 and TRBJ2-2; TRBD2 matches 14 bases. With 4 bases clipped from V and 0 bases from J, the junction kept 10 bases outside the gene matches. There are 20 residues in the CDR3. Germline V gives CDR1 MGHRA, CDR2 YSYEKL. CDR3 bases: TGCGCCAGCAGCCGAACCGGGACTAGCGGGGGATATGCGAACACCGGGGAGCTGTTTTTT. It translates to CASSRTGTSGGYANTGELFF.

The chain carries TRBV30 and TRBJ1-3; D uncertain. Germline V gene lookup returns CDR1 GTSNPN and CDR2 SVGIG (reference sequence). The V gene lost 0 bases and the J gene lost 0 bases, with 9 bases spanning the gap. CDR3 size: 15 residues. The CDR3 is CAWSVNVGSGNTIYF. CDR3 bases: TGTGCCTGGAGTGTAAATGTAGGCTCTGGAAACACCATATATTTT.